The 12 T cell receptor beta chains listed next were all sequenced from one sample in a study of PD-1 blockade in mismatch repair-deficient tumors. Produced via immunoSEQ multiplex PCR; TCRdb's table is partial and in-frame only. There are under 150,000 clones in the sample; roughly 86% occur only once, and about 14% lies in the top ten. Sample: peripheral blood, taken 44 weeks after starting pembrolizumab. These receptors came from an adult with mismatch repair-deficient cancer.

The chain is built from TRBV11-2 and TRBJ1-1, with a tentative D call TRBD1 (5 bases). Trimming removed 9 bases at V and 1 base at J, with 6 bases between. Germline CDR1 and CDR2: SGHAT and FQNNGV. The CDR3 is made up of 11 amino acids. This CDR3 is CARGGNTEAFF. CDR3 DNA: TGTGCCAGGGGGGGGAACACTGAAGCTTTCTTT.

The genes are TRBV6-5 and TRBJ1-5; no reliable D call. This CDR3 contains 14 residues. Looked up from germline, CDR1 is MNHEY and CDR2 is SVGAGI. With 3 bases removed from V and 7 bases from J, the gap between germline ends came to 13 bases. CDR3 protein: CASSYRAGEQPQHF. Here the CDR3 DNA reads TGTGCCAGCAGTTATCGGGCAGGAGAGCAGCCCCAGCATTTT.

V usage is TRBV7-9 and J usage is TRBJ2-3; 12 bases align to TRBD1. Unmatched junction bases numbered 4, after V lost 3 bases and J lost 6 bases. The CDR3 is 15 amino acids. In germline, CDR1 is SEHNR, CDR2 FQNEAQ (reference sequence). The CDR3: CASSFGTGGMDTQYF. The CDR3 DNA reads as TGTGCCAGCAGCTTCGGGACAGGGGGCATGGATACGCAGTATTTT. Supplemented by reference TRBV7-9 and TRBJ2-3, the full variable domain reads DTGVSQNPRHKITKRGQNVTFRCDPISEHNRLYWYRQTLGQGPEFLTYFQNEAQLEKSRLLSDRFSAERPKGSFSTLEIQRTEQGDSAMYLCASSFGTGGMDTQYFGPGTRLTVL.

The rearrangement uses TRBV11-2 and TRBJ2-4; D not resolved. V lost 2 bases to trimming and J lost 0 bases, with 17 bases between them. CDR3 length equals 18 residues. From germline, CDR1 is SGHAT and CDR2 FQNNGV. CDR3 in amino acids: CASSLRRANSLAKNIQYF. The DNA for the CDR3 is TGTGCCAGCAGCTTAAGACGGGCAAATTCCCTAGCCAAAAACATTCAGTACTTC.

The chain joins TRBV28 to TRBJ1-5; a weak D match, TRBD1 (6 bases). Trimming took 3 bases from V and 0 from J, leaving 15 bases between them. The germline CDR1 and CDR2 sequences are MDHEN and SYDVKM. The CDR3 totals 17 residues. The CDR3 DNA reads TGTGCCAGCAGTTTTCGGGGGGCCCCGTATAGCAATCAGCCCCAGCATTTT. Amino acids: CASSFRGAPYSNQPQHF.

This sequence joins TRBV2 and TRBJ2-6; TRBD1 is a possible D gene (6 bases). V lost 8 bases and J lost 0, with 17 bases in between. Germline values: CDR1 SNHLY, CDR2 FYNNEI. This CDR3 has 17 amino acids. The CDR3 region is CASEQGVFGSGANVLTF. The CDR3 DNA follows: TGTGCCAGCGAACAGGGAGTGTTTGGCTCTGGGGCCAACGTCCTGACTTTC.

This clone was detected once. This sequence joins TRBV25-1 and TRBJ1-2; D might be TRBD1 (5 bases). CDR3 length: 16 amino acids. CDR1 is MGHDK, CDR2 SYGVNS, per germline. Trimming removed 3 bases from V and 3 bases from J, with 17 bases in between. The CDR3 DNA reads as TGTGCCAGCAGTGACTCTAGGGTTATGGGGGACTATGGCTACACCTTC. Protein: CASSDSRVMGDYGYTF.

This chain connects TRBV7-9 to TRBJ2-7; TRBD1 matches 8 bases. This CDR3 has 16 amino acids. Looked up from germline, CDR1 is SEHNR and CDR2 is FQNEAQ (reference sequence). The junction had 8 bases not matched to a gene; V was cut back by 1 base and J by 3 bases. CDR3 in DNA: TGTGCCAGCAGCTTAGACGGGCCCACAGGGGGCTACGAGCAGTACTTC. Amino acids: CASSLDGPTGGYEQYF.

This clone has just a few counts. The rearrangement links TRBV6-4 to TRBJ1-5, with D perhaps TRBD1 (5 bases). V was pared by 5 bases and J by 3 bases, with 8 bases between. The CDR3 has 13 residues. In germline, CDR1 is MRHNA, CDR2 SNTAGT. The CDR3 spells CASSQTVNQPQHF. The CDR3 DNA reads TGTGCCAGCAGTCAGACAGTCAATCAGCCCCAGCATTTT.

This clone showed up just once. The chain joins TRBV19 to TRBJ2-2, with TRBD2 matching over 9 bases. The CDR3 spans 17 residues. V lost 3 bases to trimming and J lost 7 bases; unmatched junction nucleotides: 12. Germline-derived CDR1 and CDR2 are LNHDA and SQIVND (reference sequence). The CDR3 sequence: CASSMRPGTSLGGELFF. The CDR3 DNA reads as TGTGCCAGTAGTATGCGACCCGGGACTAGCCTCGGCGGGGAGCTGTTTTTT. Based on the CDR3 plus reference TRBV19 and TRBJ2-2, the full variable domain is DGGITQSPKYLFRKEGQNVTLSCEQNLNHDAMYWYRQDPGQGLRLIYYSQIVNDFQKGDIAEGYSVSREKKESFPLTVTSAQKNPTAFYLCASSMRPGTSLGGELFFGEGSRLTVL.

This clone was seen just once. The chain recombines TRBV6-6 with TRBJ1-2; TRBD1 might be the D (6 bases). V was cut by 2 bases and J by 0 bases, with 10 bases left in between. The CDR3 runs 15 residues. CDR1 and CDR2 (germline): MNHNY, SVGAGI (reference sequence). The CDR3 region is CASSYNAGANYGYTF. The CDR3 nucleotides read TGTGCCAGCAGTTACAACGCAGGGGCTAACTATGGCTACACCTTC.

The chain uses TRBV5-4 and TRBJ2-2, with a weak D call TRBD2 (6 bases). The CDR3 length is 14 residues. Trimming took off 5 bases at V and 2 bases at J, with 10 bases between the two ends. The germline V gene encodes CDR1 SGHNT and CDR2 YYREEE (reference sequence). The CDR3 spells CASRNGGNTGELFF. In DNA, the CDR3 is TGTGCCAGCAGGAACGGGGGTAACACCGGGGAGCTGTTTTTT.